A single sample is the source of the 31 T cell receptor beta chains below, sequenced in a study of T cells in Graves' hyperthyroidism and ophthalmopathy. Researchers amplified the TCR beta CDR3 regions from RNA transcripts. First-round RT-PCR targeting the TCR CDR3 was performed with the HTBI primer set. One entry per CDR3 protein, called by TCRdb with MiXCR from the multiplex PCR reads. The sample yields about 720,000 distinct CDR3 sequences, around a sixth seen once. The specimen was blood. Receptors were obtained from a woman aged 45-60 years with Graves' hyperthyroidism that later progressed to Graves' ophthalmopathy.

This clonotype was seen many times. This chain uses TRBV5-1 with TRBJ1-2; no clear D. CDR1 and CDR2 (germline): SGHRS, YFSETQ. This CDR3 is built from 14 residues. Between the trimmed V and J ends, which lost 4 bases and 4 bases, there was a span of 14 bases. The CDR3 region has the DNA TGCGCCAGCAGCGTGATCGGCGGAACCTATGGCTACACCTTC. Residues: CASSVIGGTYGYTF. Drawing the rest from reference TRBV5-1 and TRBJ1-2, the complete variable domain is KAGVTQTPRYLIKTRGQQVTLSCSPISGHRSVSWYQQTPGQGLQFLFEYFSETQRNKGNFPGRFSGRQFSNSRSEMNVSTLELGDSALYLCASSVIGGTYGYTFGSGTRLTVV.

There are many counts of this clonotype. The chain's CDR3 is CASSQEGQNYGYTF. The CDR3 coding sequence is TGCGCCAGCAGCCAAGAGGGACAGAACTATGGCTACACCTTC. The chain is built from TRBV4-1 and TRBJ1-2; 7 positions match TRBD1. With V trimmed by 0 bases and J by 2 bases, 0 bases remained unmatched. Germline CDR1 and CDR2: MGHRA and YSYEKL. There are 14 residues in the CDR3.

This clonotype has at least ten counts. The CDR3 sequence is CASSLMAGARDEQFF. The CDR3 DNA follows: TGTGCCAGCAGCTTAATGGCAGGGGCTAGGGATGAGCAGTTCTTC. V and J are TRBV7-3 and TRBJ2-1; maybe TRBD1 (6 bases). This CDR3 region has 15 residues. With 1 base removed from V and 8 bases from J, the gap between germline ends came to 15 bases. Germline loops: CDR1 SGHTA, CDR2 FQGTGA. The whole variable domain, filled in from reference TRBV7-3 and TRBJ2-1, reads GAGVSQTPSNKVTEKGKYVELRCDPISGHTALYWYRQSLGQGPEFLIYFQGTGAADDSGLPNDRFFAVRPEGSVSTLKIQRTERGDSAVYLCASSLMAGARDEQFFGPGTRLTVL.

This clonotype was counted a few times. V gene TRBV5-1 combines with J gene TRBJ1-3; D call uncertain. The V end was cut by 0 bases, the J end by 0 bases, with 13 bases between. This CDR3 has 17 residues. Germline V gene sequence: CDR1 SGHRS, CDR2 YFSETQ. CDR3 coding DNA: TGCGCCAGCAGCTTGGATCTAGGGCTCAGCTCTGGAAACACCATATATTTT. Its translation is CASSLDLGLSSGNTIYF.

The chain combines TRBV15 with TRBJ2-5; no definite D call. Trimming pared 0 bases from V and 1 base from J, leaving 9 bases between. The length of the CDR3 is 15 residues. Germline lookup yields CDR1 LNHNV and CDR2 YYDKDF (reference sequence). The CDR3 DNA reads TGTGCCACCAGCAGAGACGCCGGTCCCCAAGAGACCCAGTACTTC. It translates to CATSRDAGPQETQYF.

V and J are TRBV12-3 or TRBV12-4 and TRBJ1-3; D unresolved. Deletions cut 7 bases from V and 2 bases from J, with 9 bases between. The CDR3 length is 13 residues. The CDR3 nucleotides read TGTGCCAGCACGCGGACGACTGGAAACACCATATATTTT. Encoded protein: CASTRTTGNTIYF.

Many counts were recorded for this clonotype. The CDR3 spells CASSPPAGNYEQYF. The CDR3 nucleotides read TGTGCCAGCTCACCACCAGCGGGGAACTACGAGCAGTACTTC. The chain employs TRBV18 and TRBJ2-7; 7 positions match TRBD2. Trimming at V came to 0 bases and at J to 3 bases, leaving 2 bases not matched to a gene. The germline gives CDR1 KGHSH, CDR2 LQKENI. The CDR3 loop spans 14 amino acids.

This clonotype was counted ten times or more. V and J are TRBV6-1 and TRBJ2-3; TRBD1 agrees at 12 bases. Germline V CDR1 and CDR2: MNHNS, SASEGT. The CDR3 runs to 16 residues. V shed 5 bases, J shed 3 bases, and the junction held 6 bases outside the gene matches. The CDR3 region is CASSKGTGGYTDTQYF. CDR3 coding DNA: TGTGCCAGCAGTAAAGGGACAGGGGGCTATACAGATACGCAGTATTTT.

This clonotype was detected only a few times. This rearrangement joins TRBV3-1 to TRBJ1-4; D remains unclear. Germline V CDR1 and CDR2: LGHDT, YNNKEL (reference sequence). The V end was cut by 1 base, the J end by 6 bases, with 15 bases between. The CDR3 sequence is 16 residues long. CDR3 loop: CASSQVKFPLDEKLFF. CDR3 DNA: TGTGCCAGCAGCCAAGTTAAGTTCCCCTTGGATGAAAAACTGTTTTTT.

This clonotype was counted only a few times. The CDR3 nucleotides are TGTGCCAGTAGTACCACTCGGACAGGGAAAAACATTCAGTACTTC. It specifies CASSTTRTGKNIQYF. The rearrangement uses TRBV19 and TRBJ2-4; 8 nucleotides line up with TRBD1. The trim removed 4 bases at V and 4 bases at J, leaving 6 bases unmatched. This CDR3 comprises 15 residues. Germline-derived CDR1 and CDR2 are LNHDA and SQIVND (reference sequence).

The J gene is TRBJ2-3, the V gene TRBV20-1; the D is unclear. Germline assignment: CDR1 DFQATT and CDR2 SNEGSKA (reference sequence). The CDR3 runs to 11 residues. Trimming cost V 3 bases and J 4 bases, with 5 bases left between them. CDR3 protein: CSASVPDTQYF. The CDR3 nucleotides are TGCAGTGCTAGTGTTCCAGATACGCAGTATTTT.

V gene TRBV27 combines with J gene TRBJ2-7; TRBD2 is a possible D gene (6 bases). The CDR3 totals 16 residues. CDR1 is MNHEY, CDR2 SMNVEV, per germline (reference sequence). The V end lost 6 bases, the J end lost 3 bases, and 21 bases lay between the germline ends. The CDR3 sequence: CASSRIDRVADYEQYF. For the CDR3, the DNA is TGTGCCAGCAGCCGAATCGACCGGGTAGCGGACTACGAGCAGTACTTC.

This clonotype was observed at least ten times. The V and J genes are TRBV2 and TRBJ2-6, with D uncertain. This CDR3 comprises 15 residues. Trimming stripped 1 base from V and 0 bases from J, with 4 bases between. The germline gives CDR1 SNHLY, CDR2 FYNNEI. CDR3 in amino acids: CASSEDTSGANVLTF. The CDR3 nucleotides read TGTGCCAGCAGTGAAGATACCTCTGGGGCCAACGTCCTGACTTTC.

The sample holds a few counts of this clonotype. Sequence at one end of the junction differs from germline and may be a read error. The rearrangement uses TRBV2 and TRBJ2-1; perhaps TRBD2 as D (6 bases). This CDR3 has 12 residues. From germline, CDR1 is SNHLY and CDR2 FYNNEI. The CDR3 sequence is CATSGGAGEQFF. The DNA of the CDR3 is TGTGCCACCAGTGGAGGGGCGGGTGAGCAGTTCTTC.

Many counts were recorded for this clonotype. CDR3 in amino acids: CASSRRTGAGNTIYF. The CDR3 region has the DNA TGTGCCAGCAGCCGAAGGACAGGGGCTGGAAACACCATATATTTT. The V and J genes are TRBV12-3 or TRBV12-4 and TRBJ1-3, with 9 bases fitting TRBD1. The CDR3 runs 15 residues. Unmatched junction bases numbered 5, after V lost 6 bases and J lost 2 bases.

The rearrangement uses TRBV16 and TRBJ2-7; tentative D call: TRBD2 (5 bases). The germline V gene has CDR1 KGHSY and CDR2 FQNENV. V lost 2 bases to trimming and J lost 2 bases, with 16 bases between them. The CDR3 runs 16 residues. The CDR3 DNA follows: TGTGCCAGCAGCCAAGGAGGACGAGGGTTCGCCTACGAGCAGTACTTC. This gives the protein CASSQGGRGFAYEQYF.

This clonotype was found many times. This sequence joins TRBV11-2 and TRBJ1-1, with D perhaps matching TRBD1 (5 bases). Trimming stripped 3 bases from V and 4 bases from J, with 9 bases between. Germline lookup yields CDR1 SGHAT and CDR2 FQNNGV. CDR3 length: 13 residues. CDR3 sequence: CASSFWGPTEAFF. Here the CDR3 DNA reads TGTGCCAGCAGCTTCTGGGGACCCACTGAAGCTTTCTTT.

The chain has TRBV9 and TRBJ1-2; 9 bases align to TRBD1. V trimming: 1 base; J trimming: 7 bases; junction bases outside the gene matches: 5. There are 14 residues in the CDR3. CDR1 and CDR2 (germline): SGDLS, YYNGEE. CDR3 in DNA: TGTGCCAGCAGCGTACACAGGGGGCCGGCTGGCTACACCTTC. Protein sequence: CASSVHRGPAGYTF.

This clonotype has just a few counts. The gene calls are TRBV10-3 and TRBJ2-7, with D possibly matching TRBD1 (6 bases). The CDR3 is 14 residues long. V was clipped by 8 bases and J by 0 bases, with 14 bases between them. CDR1 ENHRY and CDR2 SYGVKD come from the germline V gene. The CDR3 DNA reads as TGTGCCATCGGTCAAGGGGGAAGCTCCTACGAGCAGTACTTC. Amino acids: CAIGQGGSSYEQYF.

This clonotype was observed a few times. The V call is TRBV12-3 or TRBV12-4, the J call TRBJ1-1, with no clear D. With 7 bases removed from V and 0 bases from J, the gap between germline ends came to 9 bases. This CDR3 region has 13 residues. The CDR3 nucleotides are TGTGCCAGCATGCCAGACTTGAACACTGAAGCTTTCTTT. Translated, it gives CASMPDLNTEAFF.

The CDR3 is CASSFSGTYSNQPQHF. The CDR3 bases are TGTGCCAGCAGTTTTTCCGGGACTTATAGCAATCAGCCCCAGCATTTT. The chain joins TRBV28 to TRBJ1-5, with TRBD1 as a possible D gene (5 bases). V was trimmed by 3 bases and J by 0 bases, leaving 12 bases between them. Germline V lookup: CDR1 MDHEN, CDR2 SYDVKM. The CDR3 length is 16 residues. The whole variable domain, remainder taken from reference TRBV28 and TRBJ1-5, is DVKVTQSSRYLVKRTGEKVFLECVQDMDHENMFWYRQDPGLGLRLIYFSYDVKMKEKGDIPEGYSVSREKKERFSLILESASTNQTSMYLCASSFSGTYSNQPQHFGDGTRLSIL.

The V call is TRBV12-5, the J call TRBJ2-6, with 8 bases fitting TRBD1. V lost 0 bases, J lost 4 bases, and 14 bases stayed unmatched. CDR1 and CDR2 from the germline V gene are LGHNT and FRNRAP. This CDR3 has 20 residues. The CDR3 loop reads CASGLVQGAPRFAGANVLTF. Written as DNA, the CDR3 is TGTGCTAGTGGTTTGGTCCAGGGGGCGCCACGGTTTGCGGGGGCCAACGTCCTGACTTTC.

This clonotype has ten or more counts. The gene calls are TRBV7-2 and TRBJ2-1; D is uncertain. V was clipped by 4 bases and J by 6 bases, with 10 bases between them. The germline CDR1 and CDR2 sequences are SGHTA and FQGNSA. The CDR3 totals 13 residues. The CDR3 protein is CASSYRPRNEQFF. DNA for the CDR3: TGTGCCAGCAGCTATCGCCCACGCAATGAGCAGTTCTTC. Complete variable domain (other parts from reference TRBV7-2 and TRBJ2-1): GAGVSQSPSNKVTEKGKDVELRCDPISGHTALYWYRQSLGQGLEFLIYFQGNSAPDKSGLPSDRFSAERTGGSVSTLTIQRTQQEDSAVYLCASSYRPRNEQFFGPGTRLTVL.

The chain employs TRBV19 and TRBJ1-1; unclear D gene. The CDR3 runs 14 residues. Germline CDR1 reads LNHDA; CDR2 reads SQIVND (reference sequence). Trimming stripped 7 bases from V and 1 base from J, with 13 bases between. The CDR3 bases are TGTGCCAGTACCGCTTCACTTCAGAACACTGAAGCTTTCTTT. Amino acid sequence: CASTASLQNTEAFF.

This clonotype was counted at least ten times. The chain recombines TRBV20-1 with TRBJ1-5; unclear D gene. With 0 bases removed from V and 5 bases from J, the gap between germline ends came to 17 bases. This CDR3 region has 16 residues. Per the germline V gene, CDR1 is DFQATT and CDR2 is SNEGSKA (reference sequence). This chain's CDR3 is CSARDRYRVGDQPQHF. Here the CDR3 DNA reads TGCAGTGCTAGAGATCGCTATAGGGTCGGGGATCAGCCCCAGCATTTT.

This clonotype was seen many times. The rearrangement links TRBV5-4 to TRBJ2-5, with TRBD1 matching 8 bases. Trimming removed 4 bases from V and 5 bases from J; junction bases left unmatched: 7. The germline V gene has CDR1 SGHNT and CDR2 YYREEE (reference sequence). This CDR3 is 14 amino acids long. The CDR3 spells CASSQDREQETQYF. The CDR3 region has the DNA TGTGCCAGCAGCCAGGACAGGGAGCAGGAGACCCAGTACTTC.

This clonotype was seen a few times. The V gene is TRBV7-3, the J gene TRBJ2-5; D is perhaps TRBD1 (6 bases). Germline assignment: CDR1 SGHTA and CDR2 FQGTGA. V was cut by 2 bases and J by 3 bases, with 13 bases left in between. The CDR3 consists of 15 residues. The CDR3 loop is CASSLPTGTKETQYF. DNA of the CDR3: TGTGCCAGCAGCTTACCGACCGGGACAAAAGAGACCCAGTACTTC.

This clonotype was detected only a few times. This chain uses TRBV3-1 with TRBJ1-5; tentatively, D is TRBD1 (5 bases). Trimming pared 3 bases from V and 6 bases from J, leaving 12 bases between. CDR3 size: 14 residues. CDR1 and CDR2 from the germline V gene are LGHDT and YNNKEL (reference sequence). This chain's CDR3 is CASSHTGAGQPQHF. CDR3 in DNA: TGTGCCAGCAGCCATACCGGGGCGGGTCAGCCCCAGCATTTT. Supplemented by reference TRBV3-1 and TRBJ1-5, the full variable domain reads DTAVSQTPKYLVTQMGNDKSIKCEQNLGHDTMYWYKQDSKKFLKIMFSYNNKELIINETVPNRFSPKSPDKAHLNLHINSLELGDSAVYFCASSHTGAGQPQHFGDGTRLSIL.

The chain joins TRBV3-1 to TRBJ1-6, with unresolved D. The CDR3 runs 15 residues. Looked up from germline, CDR1 is LGHDT and CDR2 is YNNKEL (reference sequence). V was cut by 1 base and J by 7 bases, with 11 bases left in between. CDR3 DNA sequence: TGTGCCAGCAGCCAAGTATCTCAGTTAAATTCACCCCTCCACTTT. It yields the protein CASSQVSQLNSPLHF.

This clonotype appeared a few times. This chain joins TRBV6-1 and TRBJ2-2, with 10 bases that match TRBD2. Germline-derived CDR1 and CDR2 are MNHNS and SASEGT. The CDR3 contains 15 residues. The junction had 6 bases not matched to a gene; V was cut back by 5 bases and J by 6 bases. CDR3 protein: CASSSSGGPPGELFF. The CDR3 bases are TGTGCCAGCAGTTCTAGCGGGGGCCCGCCCGGGGAGCTGTTTTTT.

This clonotype was recorded a few times. This chain links TRBV3-1 with TRBJ2-5, with 12 positions matching TRBD1. V was pared by 1 base and J by 5 bases, with 8 bases of the junction left unmatched. This CDR3 has 17 residues. Germline V gene data show CDR1 as LGHDT and CDR2 as YNNKEL (reference sequence). CDR3 region: CASSQGRDRGRRETQYF. CDR3 DNA sequence: TGTGCCAGCAGCCAAGGTCGGGACAGGGGGCGGAGGGAGACCCAGTACTTC.